The clone carrying this T cell receptor (beta chain) was seen a handful of times. These data belong to a study of cytomegalovirus exposure and HLA in healthy donors. Overall study context: Out of 150 million to 200 million T cells, an earlier analysis found roughly 100 million unique TCR beta sequences in total.

A multiplex PCR was run with 60 Vbeta primers and 13 Jbeta primers. The method was immunoSEQ multiplex PCR; TCRdb's version includes in-frame clones alone and lacks a portion of them. This table holds around 190,000 clones, 78% found once. Germline CDR1 reads SEHNR; CDR2 reads FQNEAQ (reference sequence). Germline trimming cut 5 bases from V and 2 bases from J; bases unmatched to any gene: 7. CDR3 length: 15 residues. This cohort consisted of healthy bone marrow donors. The sample was PBMCs. The source is a woman in her twenties or thirties in good health and CMV-seropositive. The V and J genes are TRBV7-9 and TRBJ2-3; TRBD2 matches at 7 bases. The DNA for the CDR3 is TGTGCCAGCAGCGTGTCCGGGGACTACACAGATACGCAGTATTTT. It is translated as CASSVSGDYTDTQYF.